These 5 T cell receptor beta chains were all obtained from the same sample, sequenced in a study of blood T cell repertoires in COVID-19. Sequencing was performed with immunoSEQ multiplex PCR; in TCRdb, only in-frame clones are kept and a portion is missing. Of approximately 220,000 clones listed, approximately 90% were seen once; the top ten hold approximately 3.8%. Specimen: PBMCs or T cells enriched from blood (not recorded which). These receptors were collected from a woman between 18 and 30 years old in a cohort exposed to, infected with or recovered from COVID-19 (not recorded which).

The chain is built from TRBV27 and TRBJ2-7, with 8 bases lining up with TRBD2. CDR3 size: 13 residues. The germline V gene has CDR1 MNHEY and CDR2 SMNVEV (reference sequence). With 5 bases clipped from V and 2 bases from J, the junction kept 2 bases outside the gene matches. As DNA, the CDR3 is TGTGCCAGCAGTGGCGGGGGGCCCTACGAGCAGTACTTC. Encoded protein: CASSGGGPYEQYF.

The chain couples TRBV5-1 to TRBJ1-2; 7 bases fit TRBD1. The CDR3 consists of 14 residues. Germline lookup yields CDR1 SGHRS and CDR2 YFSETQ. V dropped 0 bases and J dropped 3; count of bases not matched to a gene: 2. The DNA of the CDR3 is TGCGCCAGCAGCTTGGAGGGGGCGGACTATGGCTACACCTTC. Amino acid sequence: CASSLEGADYGYTF.

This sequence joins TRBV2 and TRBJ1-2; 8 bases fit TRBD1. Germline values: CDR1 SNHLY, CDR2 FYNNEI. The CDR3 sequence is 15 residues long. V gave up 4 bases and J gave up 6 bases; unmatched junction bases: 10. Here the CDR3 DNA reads TGTGCCAGCAGTGCGGAGACAGGGGAGGTGAATGGCTACACCTTC. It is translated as CASSAETGEVNGYTF.

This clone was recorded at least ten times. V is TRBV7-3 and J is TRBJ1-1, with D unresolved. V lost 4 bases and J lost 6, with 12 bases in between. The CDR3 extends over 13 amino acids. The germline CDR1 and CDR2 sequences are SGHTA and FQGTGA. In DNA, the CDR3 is TGTGCCAGCAGCTCTCCGGGAAGCCCTGAAGCTTTCTTT. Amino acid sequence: CASSSPGSPEAFF.

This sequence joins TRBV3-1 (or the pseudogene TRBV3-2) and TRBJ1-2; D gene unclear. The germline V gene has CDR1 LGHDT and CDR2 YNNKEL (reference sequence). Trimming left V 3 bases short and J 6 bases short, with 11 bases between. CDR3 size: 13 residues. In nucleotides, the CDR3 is TGTGCCAGCAGCCACACAGTTACGGATGGCTACACCTTC. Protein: CASSHTVTDGYTF.